The 32 T cell receptor beta chains in this list originate from one sample, sequenced in a study of cytomegalovirus exposure and HLA in healthy donors. The PCR had 60 Vbeta and 13 Jbeta primers. Sequencing was performed with immunoSEQ multiplex PCR; in TCRdb, only in-frame clones are kept and a portion is missing. The data contain some 150,000 clones, 82% of them singletons. Sequenced sample: PBMCs. Receptors were obtained from a woman between 45 and 65 years old in good health and CMV-seropositive.

This clone is categorized as medium-sized. The chain combines TRBV19 with TRBJ2-2; unclear D gene. The V and J ends lost 3 bases and 5 bases respectively, with 10 bases between them. This CDR3 spans 14 amino acids. Germline-derived CDR1 and CDR2 are LNHDA and SQIVND (reference sequence). The CDR3 loop reads CASSIVPQTGELFF. CDR3 in DNA: TGTGCCAGTAGTATTGTCCCCCAAACCGGGGAGCTGTTTTTT.

This sequence joins TRBV19 and TRBJ1-5; D is uncertain. The CDR3 runs to 13 residues. Per germline, CDR1 LNHDA and CDR2 SQIVND (reference sequence). Deletions cut 0 bases from V and 2 bases from J, with 2 bases between. CDR3 DNA: TGTGCCAGTAGTATAGACGGCAATCAGCCCCAGCATTTT. This codes for CASSIDGNQPQHF. Drawing the rest from reference TRBV19 and TRBJ1-5, the complete variable domain is DGGITQSPKYLFRKEGQNVTLSCEQNLNHDAMYWYRQDPGQGLRLIYYSQIVNDFQKGDIAEGYSVSREKKESFPLTVTSAQKNPTAFYLCASSIDGNQPQHFGDGTRLSIL.

The sample holds a few counts of this clone. The chain uses TRBV13 and TRBJ2-7; 14 nucleotides line up with TRBD2. CDR1 and CDR2 from the germline V gene are PRHDT and FYEKMQ (reference sequence). This CDR3 comprises 17 residues. The V and J ends lost 4 bases and 1 base, in that order; junction bases with no gene match: 6. CDR3 nucleotide sequence: TGTGCCAGCAGCTCCCTCAGACTAGCGGGAGGGTCCTACGAGCAGTACTTC. As protein: CASSSLRLAGGSYEQYF.

The V and J genes are TRBV11-2 and TRBJ1-2; 8 bases match TRBD1. V was clipped by 1 base and J by 8 bases; unmatched bases: 9. The CDR3 runs to 15 residues. Germline-derived CDR1 and CDR2 are SGHAT and FQNNGV. This CDR3 reads CASSLADDRGSGYTF. In nucleotides, the CDR3 is TGTGCCAGCAGCTTAGCCGACGACAGGGGAAGCGGCTACACCTTC.

This clone has just a few counts. V gene TRBV28 combines with J gene TRBJ2-5; D gene uncertain. CDR3 length: 13 amino acids. Germline V gene lookup returns CDR1 MDHEN and CDR2 SYDVKM. V shed 6 bases and J shed 1 base, with 9 bases lying between them. The CDR3 region has the DNA TGTGCCAGCAGCGTGGGCATCCAAGAGACCCAGTACTTC. Translation: CASSVGIQETQYF.

This clone was recorded only once. This rearrangement joins TRBV12-5 to TRBJ1-1; TRBD1 aligns across 10 bases. V dropped 7 bases and J dropped 8; count of bases not matched to a gene: 10. Germline V gene lookup returns CDR1 LGHNT and CDR2 FRNRAP. The CDR3 runs to 14 residues. The CDR3 DNA reads TGTGCTAGTGAATCCGGGACAGGGGTTGCGGAAGCTTTCTTT. Translating it yields CASESGTGVAEAFF.

This chain connects TRBV11-3 to TRBJ2-2; 7 positions match TRBD2. Trimming at V came to 11 bases and at J to 6 bases, leaving 6 bases not matched to a gene. The CDR3 spans 12 residues. Germline CDR1 and CDR2: SGHNT and YENEEA. The CDR3 loop reads CACSGSAGELFF. The CDR3 DNA is TGTGCCTGTAGCGGGTCGGCCGGGGAGCTGTTTTTT.

This chain joins TRBV14 and TRBJ2-1; 9 bases map to TRBD2. The germline V gene has CDR1 SGHDN and CDR2 FVKESK. The CDR3 length is 14 residues. The V segment lost 6 bases and the J segment 7 bases; nucleotides outside the gene matches: 7. Written as DNA, the CDR3 is TGTGCCAGCAGGAGGGGCGGGAGGGTAAATGAGCAGTTCTTC. Translated, it gives CASRRGGRVNEQFF.

This clone was detected once. The V call is TRBV2, the J call TRBJ2-2; 8 bases fit TRBD1. The J segment lost 8 bases and the V segment lost 6 bases, leaving 5 bases of the junction unmatched. The germline V gene encodes CDR1 SNHLY and CDR2 FYNNEI. The CDR3 contains 13 residues. The CDR3: CASRSQGAGELFF. The CDR3 DNA follows: TGTGCCAGCAGGTCTCAGGGGGCGGGGGAGCTGTTTTTT.

This clone was detected once. The rearrangement links TRBV6-5 to TRBJ2-1; maybe TRBD2 (6 bases). The germline V and J ends were trimmed by 2 bases and 8 bases, with 19 bases remaining between them. The CDR3 covers 16 residues. Germline loops: CDR1 MNHEY, CDR2 SVGAGI. The CDR3: CASSYGTPYQTDEQFF. In DNA, the CDR3 is TGTGCCAGCAGTTACGGGACTCCGTACCAGACGGATGAGCAGTTCTTC.

The chain employs TRBV30 and TRBJ2-1; tentatively, D is TRBD2 (5 bases). This CDR3 comprises 16 residues. CDR1 is GTSNPN and CDR2 is SVGIG in the germline V gene (reference sequence). V was clipped by 3 bases and J by 1 base, with 16 bases between them. The CDR3 reads CAWRMKLARSYNEQFF. The CDR3 region has the DNA TGTGCCTGGAGAATGAAGTTAGCGAGGTCCTACAATGAGCAGTTCTTC. Drawing the rest from reference TRBV30 and TRBJ2-1, the complete variable domain is SQTIHQWPATLVQPVGSPLSLECTVEGTSNPNLYWYRQAAGRGLQLLFYSVGIGQISSEVPQNLSASRPQDRQFILSSKKLLLSDSGFYLCAWRMKLARSYNEQFFGPGTRLTVL.

V usage is TRBV4-3 and J usage is TRBJ1-2, with D possibly being TRBD1 (5 bases). Trimming removed 0 bases from V and 4 bases from J, with 15 bases in between. Per the germline V gene, CDR1 is LGHNA and CDR2 is YSLEER. The CDR3 is made up of 16 amino acids. The CDR3 DNA sequence: TGCGCCAGCAGCCAAGAATGGGGGGGATTGGGCTATGGCTACACCTTC. It codes for CASSQEWGGLGYGYTF.

Only a few counts were recorded for this clone. The V gene is TRBV7-3, the J gene TRBJ2-5, with 7 bases identical to TRBD2. CDR1 and CDR2 (germline): SGHTA, FQGTGA. Unmatched junction bases numbered 6, after V lost 4 bases and J lost 7 bases. The CDR3 is 13 amino acids. CDR3 DNA sequence: TGTGCCAGCAGCTCTTCTGAGCGGGGGACCCAGTACTTC. This translates into CASSSSERGTQYF.

J is TRBJ2-3 and V is TRBV7-9, with TRBD2 as a possible D gene (6 bases). Germline V gene lookup returns CDR1 SEHNR and CDR2 FQNEAQ (reference sequence). V was cut by 2 bases and J by 2 bases, with 11 bases left in between. The CDR3 runs to 15 residues. CDR3 nucleotide sequence: TGTGCCAGCAGCTTATTTGCGGGACCCACAGATACGCAGTATTTT. Protein product: CASSLFAGPTDTQYF. Complete variable domain (other parts from reference TRBV7-9 and TRBJ2-3): DTGVSQNPRHKITKRGQNVTFRCDPISEHNRLYWYRQTLGQGPEFLTYFQNEAQLEKSRLLSDRFSAERPKGSFSTLEIQRTEQGDSAMYLCASSLFAGPTDTQYFGPGTRLTVL.

This clone has only one observation. The rearrangement joins TRBV11-2 to TRBJ2-7, with a possible D match to TRBD2 (5 bases). Germline V gene data show CDR1 as SGHAT and CDR2 as FQNNGV. The length of the CDR3 is 13 residues. Trimming removed 7 bases from V and 5 bases from J, with 15 bases in between. The CDR3, as DNA: TGTGCCAGCACCCCTTGGGAGAGGGACGAGCAGTACTTC. As protein: CASTPWERDEQYF.

The chain joins TRBV5-1 to TRBJ1-1; 8 positions match TRBD1. CDR3 length equals 15 residues. After removal of 3 bases from V and 7 bases from J, the junction contained 11 bases not matched to a gene. CDR1 and CDR2 from the germline V gene are SGHRS and YFSETQ. Here the CDR3 reads CASSSPTGGGGEAFF. CDR3 DNA sequence: TGCGCCAGCAGCTCGCCCACAGGGGGAGGAGGTGAAGCTTTCTTT.

The chain recombines TRBV29-1 with TRBJ1-6, with a possible D match to TRBD1 (6 bases). Trimming took 5 bases from V and 10 from J, leaving 18 bases between them. Germline V gene sequence: CDR1 SQVTM, CDR2 ANQGSEA. This CDR3 region has 14 residues. In DNA, the CDR3 is TGCAGCGTTTTACTCCAGGGGAGAGACTCACCCCTCCACTTT. Its protein product is CSVLLQGRDSPLHF. The full variable domain, rest sourced from reference TRBV29-1 and TRBJ1-6, is SAVISQKPSRDICQRGTSLTIQCQVDSQVTMMFWYRQQPGQSLTLIATANQGSEATYESGFVIDKFPISRPNLTFSTLTVSNMSPEDSSIYLCSVLLQGRDSPLHFGNGTRLTVT.

This clone appeared a few times. The chain links TRBV6-1 to TRBJ2-1, with TRBD2 matching 13 bases. The CDR3 covers 16 residues. Trimming removed 4 bases from V and 9 bases from J; junction bases left unmatched: 9. Germline CDR1 is MNHNS and CDR2 is SASEGT. In DNA form, the CDR3 reads TGTGCCAGCAGTGGAGGACTAGCGGGAGATGTGGTTGAGCAGTTCTTC. The encoded protein is CASSGGLAGDVVEQFF.

The V and J genes are TRBV28 and TRBJ1-5; tentatively, D is TRBD1 (6 bases). Trimming removed 2 bases from V and 5 bases from J, with 13 bases in between. The CDR3 contains 15 residues. From germline, CDR1 is MDHEN and CDR2 SYDVKM. The DNA of the CDR3 is TGTGCCAGCAGTTTAGCAGGGGTCAGGTATCAGCCCCAGCATTTT. Encoded protein: CASSLAGVRYQPQHF.

The CDR3 sequence is CASSLAPPSGYGANVLTF. The CDR3 bases are TGTGCCAGCAGCTTAGCCCCGCCTTCGGGTTACGGGGCCAACGTCCTGACTTTC. The chain joins TRBV7-6 to TRBJ2-6; D gene uncertain. The germline gives CDR1 SGHVS, CDR2 FNYEAQ. The CDR3 contains 18 residues. Trimming stripped 0 bases from V and 4 bases from J, with 16 bases between.

This clone was found once. This chain connects TRBV6-5 to TRBJ1-4, with D unresolved. The CDR3 totals 15 residues. The ends were cut back, 0 bases at V and 8 bases at J, with 13 bases in the middle. Germline CDR1 MNHEY, CDR2 SVGAGI. DNA for the CDR3: TGTGCCAGCAGTTACTCGCCGAACGGGAAAGAAAAACTGTTTTTT. It translates to CASSYSPNGKEKLFF.

This chain uses TRBV2 with TRBJ2-1, with D perhaps matching TRBD2 (5 bases). V was pared by 2 bases and J by 0 bases, with 8 bases between. There are 15 residues in the CDR3. Germline loops: CDR1 SNHLY, CDR2 FYNNEI. CDR3 sequence (DNA): TGTGCCAGCAGTGAACGTGGGAGCTCCTACAATGAGCAGTTCTTC. As protein: CASSERGSSYNEQFF.

This rearrangement joins TRBV5-1 to TRBJ2-1; 8 bases map to TRBD2. The ends lost 3 bases at V and 9 bases at J; junction bases unmatched: 8. The CDR3 loop spans 14 amino acids. Germline loops: CDR1 SGHRS, CDR2 YFSETQ. As DNA, the CDR3 is TGCGCCAGCAGCTCTCCATTAGCGGGAAGTGAGCAGTTCTTC. Protein: CASSSPLAGSEQFF.

For this clone: Germline and junction disagree at one end, which may indicate a read error. The chain combines TRBV7-9 with TRBJ1-2; TRBD1 matches at 7 bases. Germline values: CDR1 SEHNR, CDR2 FQNEAQ (reference sequence). CDR3 length equals 18 residues. Written as DNA, the CDR3 is TGTACCAGCAGCACCCTTAAGGGGGCCAGGGAGATTAACTATGGCTACACCTTC. This codes for CTSSTLKGAREINYGYTF.

This chain links TRBV2 with TRBJ2-1; D may be TRBD2 (6 bases). V was cut by 4 bases and J by 1 base, with 11 bases left in between. The V gene's germline CDR1 is SNHLY and CDR2 FYNNEI. The CDR3 has 15 amino acids. The CDR3: CASSALAPSYNEQFF. The CDR3 bases are TGTGCCAGCAGTGCACTAGCCCCTTCCTACAATGAGCAGTTCTTC.

J is TRBJ1-1 and V is TRBV28; 7 bases fit TRBD1. In germline, CDR1 is MDHEN, CDR2 SYDVKM. This CDR3 contains 17 residues. V shed 4 bases, J shed 4 bases, and the junction held 15 bases outside the gene matches. This CDR3 is CASSYAPPTGKGTEAFF. CDR3 nucleotides: TGTGCCAGCAGTTATGCCCCGCCGACAGGGAAGGGCACTGAAGCTTTCTTT.

The chain has TRBV28 and TRBJ1-2; weak D call: TRBD1 (5 bases). The CDR3 has 14 amino acids. CDR1 MDHEN and CDR2 SYDVKM come from the germline V gene. Deletions cut 2 bases from V and 5 bases from J, with 12 bases between. CDR3 residues: CASSLGREEYGYTF. The CDR3 DNA is TGTGCCAGCAGTTTAGGCAGGGAGGAATATGGCTACACCTTC.

This clone showed up just once. This sequence joins TRBV7-6 and TRBJ1-3, with D possibly being TRBD1 (6 bases). Trimming shortened V by 6 bases and J by 0 bases, and 21 bases separated the two germline ends. The germline V gene has CDR1 SGHVS and CDR2 FNYEAQ. The CDR3 is 18 amino acids. The CDR3 protein is CASSYKTRDTASGNTIYF. DNA for the CDR3: TGTGCCAGCAGTTATAAGACCCGGGACACAGCCTCTGGAAACACCATATATTTT.

In DNA form, the CDR3 reads TGTGCCAGCAGTGAAAAGAGGAGGGCTGAAGCTTTCTTT. Translated: CASSEKRRAEAFF. J is TRBJ1-1 and V is TRBV6-1; D not certain. V lost 2 bases and J lost 6, with 10 bases in between. CDR3 length: 13 residues. Germline CDR1 is MNHNS and CDR2 is SASEGT.

The rearrangement uses TRBV20-1 and TRBJ1-2; 7 bases fit TRBD1. This CDR3 spans 11 amino acids. Germline V gene sequence: CDR1 DFQATT, CDR2 SNEGSKA (reference sequence). J lost 6 bases, V lost 5 bases, and 3 bases had no gene match. CDR3 nucleotide sequence: TGCAGTGCTGCTACAGGGGATGGCTACACCTTC. Its protein is CSAATGDGYTF.

The gene calls are TRBV18 and TRBJ2-7; 9 bases are a match to TRBD2. The CDR3 runs 16 residues. The germline gives CDR1 KGHSH, CDR2 LQKENI. J gave up 1 base and V 6 bases, and 10 bases lay outside the gene matches. The chain's CDR3 is CASSGGLAGISYEQYF. For the CDR3, the DNA is TGTGCCAGCTCCGGTGGGCTAGCGGGGATTTCCTACGAGCAGTACTTC.

About this clone: Mismatch with germline at one junction end may stem from a read error. The rearrangement joins TRBV7-7 to TRBJ1-5; 9 positions agree with TRBD1. Germline-derived CDR1 and CDR2 are SSHAT and FNYEAQ (reference sequence). CDR3 length equals 16 residues. CDR3 protein: CASSFGQGRYNQPQHF. The CDR3, as DNA: TGTGCTAGCAGCTTTGGACAGGGGAGGTACAATCAGCCCCAGCATTTT. The full variable domain, with the rest looked up from reference TRBV7-7 and TRBJ1-5, is GAGVSQSPRYKVTKRGQDVTLRCDPISSHATLYWYQQALGQGPEFLTYFNYEAQPDKSGLPSDRFSAERPEGSISTLTIQRTEQRDSAMYRCASSFGQGRYNQPQHFGDGTRLSIL.